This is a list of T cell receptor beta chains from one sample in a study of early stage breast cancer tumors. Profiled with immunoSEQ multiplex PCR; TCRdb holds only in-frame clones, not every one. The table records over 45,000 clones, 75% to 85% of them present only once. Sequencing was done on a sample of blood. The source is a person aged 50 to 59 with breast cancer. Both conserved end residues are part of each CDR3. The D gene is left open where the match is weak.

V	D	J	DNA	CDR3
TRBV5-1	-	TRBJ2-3	TGCGCCAGCAGCCCCGATACGGGACTCCTTAGCACAGATACGCAGTATTTT	CASSPDTGLLSTDTQYF
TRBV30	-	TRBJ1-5	TGTGCCTGGATTTTCCGAAAGGGGGGGAGTCAGCCCCAGCATTTT	CAWIFRKGGSQPQHF
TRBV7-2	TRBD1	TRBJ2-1	TGTGCCAGCAGCAGCAACAGGGGGAATGAGCAGTTCTTC	CASSSNRGNEQFF
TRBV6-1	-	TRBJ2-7	TGTGCCAGCAGTGAAAGGGGGGCCTACGAGCAGTACTTC	CASSERGAYEQYF
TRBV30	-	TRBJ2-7	TGTGCCTGGAGTGGTGATTATTACGAGCAGTACTTC	CAWSGDYYEQYF
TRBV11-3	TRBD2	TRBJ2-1	TGTGCCAGCAGCCGCCAGCTAGCGGGGACAGAATACAATGAGCAGTTCTTC	CASSRQLAGTEYNEQFF
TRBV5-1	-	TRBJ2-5	TGCGCCAGCAGCTTATCGGACGGCTACCAAGAGACCCAGTACTTC	CASSLSDGYQETQYF
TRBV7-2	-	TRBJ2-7	TGTGCCAGCAGCTTCCTTAGCTCCTACGAGCAGTACTTC	CASSFLSSYEQYF
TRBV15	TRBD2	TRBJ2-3	TGTGCCACCAGCAGATTAGCGGGCCGCACAGATACGCAGTATTTT	CATSRLAGRTDTQYF
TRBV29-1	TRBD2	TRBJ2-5	TGCAGCGCCGTTGAAGCGGGGGTAGAGACCCAGTACTTC	CSAVEAGVETQYF
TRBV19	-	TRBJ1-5	TGTGCCAGTAAAACAGGAAGCAATCAGCCCCAGCATTTT	CASKTGSNQPQHF